This T cell receptor beta chain was retrieved from a study of T cell repertoires in cytomegalovirus infection. Overall study context: Public TCR beta signatures indicated both CMV infection and matching HLA type.

About this clonotype: Its antigen is not identified.

The CDR3 totals 14 residues. With 2 bases removed from V and 7 bases from J, the gap between germline ends came to 17 bases. CDR1 GTSNPN and CDR2 SVGIG come from the germline V gene (reference sequence). Study observations and caveats: The cumulative frequency of public TCR beta families identified carriers of CMV plus the relevant HLA. In two of eight donors, the top clonotype was HLA-C-restricted CMV-specific.

TCRdb used MiXCR to reprocess the reads, holding one entry per CDR3 protein. The sample carries 400,000 to 550,000 distinct CDR3 sequences, approximately 10% recorded once. This sequence was found in a human donor in good health (CMV status not recorded). Some clones in this sample may be carry-over from other donors' samples. The chain is built from TRBV30 and TRBJ1-1; D is ambiguous. The sample comprised PBMCs. CDR3 loop: CAWSPGLANLEAFF. DNA for the CDR3: TGTGCCTGGAGTCCCGGTCTAGCAAACCTTGAAGCTTTCTTT.